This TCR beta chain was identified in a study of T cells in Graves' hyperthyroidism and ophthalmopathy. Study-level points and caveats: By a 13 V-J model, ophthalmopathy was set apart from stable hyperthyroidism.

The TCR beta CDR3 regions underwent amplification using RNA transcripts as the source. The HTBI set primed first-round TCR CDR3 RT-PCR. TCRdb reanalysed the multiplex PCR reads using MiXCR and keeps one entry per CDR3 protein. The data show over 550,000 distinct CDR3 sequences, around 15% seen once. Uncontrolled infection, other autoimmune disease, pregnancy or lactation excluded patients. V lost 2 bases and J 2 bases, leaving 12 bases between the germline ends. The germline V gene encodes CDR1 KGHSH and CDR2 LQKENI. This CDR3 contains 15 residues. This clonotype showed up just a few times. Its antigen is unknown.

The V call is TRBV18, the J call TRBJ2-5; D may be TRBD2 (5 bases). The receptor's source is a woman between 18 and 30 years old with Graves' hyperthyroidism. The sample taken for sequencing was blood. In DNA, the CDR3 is TGTGCCAGCTCACCAATCGGGGTTGGGCAAGAGACCCAGTACTTC. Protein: CASSPIGVGQETQYF.